This T cell receptor beta chain derives from a study of blood T cell repertoires in COVID-19. Study context: Sites in the United States, Italy and Spain provided acute and convalescent COVID-19 samples. Sample material is recorded as cDNA or gDNA derived from T cells, B-cell-depleted T cells, or PBMCs.

Authors' methods: Researchers report that nucleated cell counts were estimated from reference gene primer amplification. This table comes from immunoSEQ multiplex PCR, and its TCRdb copy is limited to in-frame clones, with some not included. D and trimming come from the DNA, and the V and J calls and clone size come from that table. Here the sample spans around 240,000 clones, 70% to 85% being singletons. Germline V gives CDR1 LGHNA, CDR2 YNFKEQ. V shed 0 bases and J shed 6 bases, with 9 bases lying between them. The length of the CDR3 is 13 residues. The TCR originated in a woman at least 80 years old with acute or convalescent COVID-19. J is TRBJ2-7 and V is TRBV4-2, with D possibly matching TRBD2 (5 bases). The specimen was peripheral blood. The CDR3 sequence is CASSQDASSEQYF. The DNA of the CDR3 is TGTGCCAGCAGCCAAGATGCTAGCAGCGAGCAGTACTTC.